These 8 T cell receptor beta chains originate from one sample sequenced in a study of blood T cell repertoires in COVID-19. Profiling relied on immunoSEQ multiplex PCR, and the TCRdb table lists in-frame clones only, not all of them. This sample has nearly 250,000 clones, with roughly 86% found just once. The specimen sequenced was peripheral blood. Receptor source: a woman in her sixties who had recovered from COVID-19.

This clone occurred once. The genes are TRBV24-1 and TRBJ1-2; D not certain. CDR3 length equals 16 residues. Per germline, CDR1 KGHDR and CDR2 SFDVKD. With 3 bases removed from V and 4 bases from J, the gap between germline ends came to 17 bases. CDR3 coding DNA: TGTGCCACCAGTGATCCCAACCCTATGGGAGCCTATGGCTACACCTTC. Its protein is CATSDPNPMGAYGYTF.

V is TRBV5-1 and J is TRBJ1-4; D unclear. Germline loops: CDR1 SGHRS, CDR2 YFSETQ. CDR3 length: 16 amino acids. V lost 3 bases and J lost 0, with 12 bases in between. CDR3 coding DNA: TGCGCCAGCAGCTCTTCTTGGGCTGCAACTAATGAAAAACTGTTTTTT. This codes for CASSSSWAATNEKLFF.

The genes are TRBV28 and TRBJ1-1, with D perhaps matching TRBD1 (5 bases). The CDR3 runs to 14 residues. With 3 bases removed from V and 6 bases from J, the gap between germline ends came to 14 bases. Germline lookup yields CDR1 MDHEN and CDR2 SYDVKM. CDR3 sequence reads: CASSFIQGIPEAFF. Here the CDR3 DNA reads TGTGCCAGCAGTTTCATCCAGGGCATACCTGAAGCTTTCTTT. Supplemented by reference TRBV28 and TRBJ1-1, the full variable domain reads DVKVTQSSRYLVKRTGEKVFLECVQDMDHENMFWYRQDPGLGLRLIYFSYDVKMKEKGDIPEGYSVSREKKERFSLILESASTNQTSMYLCASSFIQGIPEAFFGQGTRLTVV.

V usage is TRBV28 and J usage is TRBJ1-2, with 7 bases aligning to TRBD1. Germline CDR1 reads MDHEN; CDR2 reads SYDVKM. The CDR3 spans 17 residues. The V gene end was trimmed by 3 bases and the J gene end by 5 bases; junction bases not matched to a gene: 15. The CDR3 here is CASSLTGPLRMTYGYTF. CDR3 nucleotides: TGTGCCAGCAGTTTGACAGGGCCACTACGAATGACTTATGGCTACACCTTC.

This chain joins TRBV5-4 and TRBJ2-7; the match to TRBD2 covers 7 bases. Germline loops: CDR1 SGHNT, CDR2 YYREEE (reference sequence). V gave up 4 bases and J gave up 5 bases; unmatched junction bases: 9. The CDR3 is 14 amino acids. The CDR3 nucleotides are TGTGCCAGCAGCCCGGGCGGGGGTAAGAACGAGCAGTACTTC. This codes for CASSPGGGKNEQYF. Full variable domain (rest looked up from reference TRBV5-4 and TRBJ2-7): ETGVTQSPTHLIKTRGQQVTLRCSSQSGHNTVSWYQQALGQGPQFIFQYYREEENGRGNFPPRFSGLQFPNYSSELNVNALELDDSALYLCASSPGGGKNEQYFGPGTRLTVT.

The chain's CDR3 is CASSSNSGGAPYEQYF. The DNA of the CDR3 is TGCGCCAGCAGCTCCAATAGCGGGGGGGCTCCCTACGAGCAGTACTTC. The chain is built from TRBV5-1 and TRBJ2-7, with 11 bases lining up with TRBD2. Germline V gene sequence: CDR1 SGHRS, CDR2 YFSETQ. V shed 3 bases, J shed 2 bases, and the junction held 7 bases outside the gene matches. CDR3 length: 16 amino acids.

This clone was seen only a few times. This sequence joins TRBV19 and TRBJ1-2; 9 bases are shared with TRBD1. Germline loops: CDR1 LNHDA, CDR2 SQIVND (reference sequence). Losses at the gene ends were 6 bases for V and 4 bases for J; bases not matched to a gene: 3. CDR3 length equals 13 residues. CDR3 in amino acids: CASRDRGIYGYTF. CDR3 nucleotide sequence: TGTGCCAGTAGAGACAGGGGGATCTATGGCTACACCTTC. Complete variable domain (other parts from reference TRBV19 and TRBJ1-2): DGGITQSPKYLFRKEGQNVTLSCEQNLNHDAMYWYRQDPGQGLRLIYYSQIVNDFQKGDIAEGYSVSREKKESFPLTVTSAQKNPTAFYLCASRDRGIYGYTFGSGTRLTVV.

The rearrangement joins TRBV10-3 to TRBJ2-2; TRBD2 agrees at 12 bases. This CDR3 is 15 amino acids long. CDR1 and CDR2 from the germline V gene are ENHRY and SYGVKD. V trimming: 6 bases; J trimming: 3 bases; junction bases outside the gene matches: 2. The CDR3 region is CAIRRTSGDTGELFF. The CDR3 region has the DNA TGTGCCATCAGACGGACTAGCGGGGACACCGGGGAGCTGTTTTTT.